This T cell receptor (beta chain) originates from a study of shared clonotypes between healthy human individuals. The study's findings and limits: Exclusively blood specimens were collected; tissue repertoires likely differ. Naive subsets typically showed greater estimated richness than memory subsets.

None of the donors, who were healthy HIV-negative adults, had recently had acute infections or vaccinations. Concerning this clone itself: What it binds is unknown.

Sequenced by immunoSEQ multiplex PCR; TCRdb stores in-frame clones only, minus some. The sample lists roughly 2.6 million clones, approximately 92% occurring once. This TCR was recovered from a man aged 18-30 years in good health. Sequencing input: naive CD4+ T cells sorted from blood. Subset given: CD45RA+ positively selected.

CDR3 region: CASSIESWPAPANTEAFF. The CDR3 DNA sequence: TGTGCCAGTAGTATTGAAAGTTGGCCGGCCCCCGCGAACACTGAAGCTTTCTTT. The V gene is TRBV19, the J gene TRBJ1-1; D gene uncertain. The CDR3 contains 18 residues. V lost 3 bases and J 1 base, leaving 21 bases between the germline ends. CDR1 is LNHDA, CDR2 SQIVND, per germline (reference sequence).